This T cell receptor beta chain was retrieved from a study of T cell clonotyping in hematopoietic cell transplantation. Across the study: Pretransplant recipient samples were taken after cytoreduction.

Comment on this clone: What it binds is not known.

CDR3 size: 14 residues. From germline, CDR1 is GTSNPN and CDR2 SVGIG (reference sequence). V was clipped by 3 bases and J by 3 bases; unmatched bases: 4. The data were produced by immunoSEQ multiplex PCR, yet TCRdb's version contains in-frame clones alone and is incomplete. The sample contains some 76,000 clones, 90% to 96% of which appear only once. Findings and caveats of the study: Few recipient clonotypes overlapped donors; over 95% were de novo at given depth. Higher Inverse Simpson Index values in graft donor and pretransplant recipient predicted broader posttransplant TCR diversity.

The time point: recipient sample about 28 days before transplant, after cytoreduction. J is TRBJ1-4 and V is TRBV30, with 7 positions matching TRBD1. The sequence was obtained from a woman in her forties or fifties with acute myeloid leukemia. Some clones in this sample may be carry-over from other donors' samples. Sequences were derived from peripheral blood mononuclear cells, sampled before stem cell transplant. The CDR3 sequence: CAWRPGQANEKLFF. In nucleotides, the CDR3 is TGTGCCTGGAGGCCAGGACAGGCTAATGAAAAACTGTTTTTT.